The present entry profiles one TCR beta chain with its context. These data belong to a study of T cells in Graves' hyperthyroidism and ophthalmopathy. RNA transcripts yielded amplified TCR beta CDR3 regions. A set of HTBI primers served as the primers for a first-round RT-PCR of the TCR CDR3. TCRdb processed the multiplex PCR reads anew with MiXCR; each CDR3 protein has one entry. The data contain 300,000 to 350,000 distinct CDR3 sequences, 16% of them seen just once; the ten biggest clones take up 33%. The trim removed 1 base at V and 3 bases at J, leaving 9 bases unmatched. Germline CDR1 SGHNT, CDR2 YYREEE (reference sequence). The CDR3 sequence is 17 residues long.

Sequenced: blood. The chain has TRBV5-4 and TRBJ1-3; 8 nucleotides line up with TRBD1. This TCR derives from a man aged 25 to 45 with Graves' hyperthyroidism. In DNA form, the CDR3 reads TGTGCCAGCAGCTTGATTGGCAGGGGGCAAGGTGGAAACACCATATATTTT. It codes for CASSLIGRGQGGNTIYF.